Each of the 26 T cell receptor beta chains below was sequenced from the same sample in a study of cytomegalovirus exposure and HLA in healthy donors. Use of 60 Vbeta and 13 Jbeta primers characterized the PCR. Clones were sequenced by immunoSEQ multiplex PCR, and TCRdb holds only the in-frame ones, with some missing. The sample lists approximately 170,000 clones, 65% to 85% occurring once. Sequenced material: PBMCs. These receptors all stem from a boy between 2 and 10 years old in good health and CMV-seronegative.

The chain combines TRBV10-2 with TRBJ1-4, with TRBD1 matching over 8 bases. The CDR3 runs to 14 residues. The V gene's germline CDR1 is WSHSY and CDR2 SAAADI. Trimming at V came to 4 bases and at J to 12 bases, leaving 10 bases not matched to a gene. The CDR3 region is CASSGLTGEEELFF. The CDR3, as DNA: TGCGCCAGCAGTGGTTTGACAGGGGAAGAGGAACTGTTTTTT.

This clone was recorded a few times. CDR3 sequence reads: CASSPRAGLGGGNTIYF. The DNA for the CDR3 is TGTGCCAGCAGCCCTCGCGCGGGGCTCGGTGGCGGAAACACCATATATTTT. V gene TRBV7-2 combines with J gene TRBJ1-3; a weak D match, TRBD1 (5 bases). Germline loops: CDR1 SGHTA, CDR2 FQGNSA. V lost 5 bases and J lost 4, with 21 bases in between. CDR3 size: 17 residues.

The chain joins TRBV6-5 to TRBJ1-1, with D hard to call. Germline V CDR1 and CDR2: MNHEY, SVGAGI. The CDR3 contains 12 residues. Trimming left V 4 bases short and J 2 bases short, with 5 bases between. CDR3 protein: CASSSTNTEAFF. DNA of the CDR3: TGTGCCAGCAGTTCTACTAACACTGAAGCTTTCTTT.

The chain has TRBV18 and TRBJ1-5, with D perhaps matching TRBD1 (6 bases). Trimming removed 2 bases from V and 4 bases from J, with 12 bases in between. The CDR3 extends over 15 amino acids. Germline V lookup: CDR1 KGHSH, CDR2 LQKENI. This chain's CDR3 is CASSPDWGPNQPQHF. The CDR3 DNA sequence: TGTGCCAGCTCACCAGATTGGGGGCCTAATCAGCCCCAGCATTTT.

V is TRBV5-6 and J is TRBJ2-1, with 8 bases lining up with TRBD2. The CDR3 is made up of 16 amino acids. J lost 1 base, V lost 5 bases, and 8 bases had no gene match. Germline V gives CDR1 SGHDT, CDR2 YYEEEE. The CDR3 is CASSKPGLVSYNEQFF. The CDR3, as DNA: TGTGCCAGCAGTAAACCGGGACTAGTTTCCTACAATGAGCAGTTCTTC.

V and J are TRBV7-8 and TRBJ2-1; no firm D call. The ends were cut back, 5 bases at V and 4 bases at J, with 12 bases in the middle. The CDR3 sequence is 14 residues long. Germline V gene lookup returns CDR1 SGHVS and CDR2 FQNEAQ. The DNA of the CDR3 is TGTGCCAGCAGCCATAGACAAGCTTACAATGAGCAGTTCTTC. Translation: CASSHRQAYNEQFF.

This chain links TRBV4-1 with TRBJ1-4; tentative D call: TRBD1 (5 bases). The CDR3 sequence is 16 residues long. Trimming stripped 1 base from V and 0 bases from J, with 9 bases between. In germline, CDR1 is MGHRA, CDR2 YSYEKL. CDR3 nucleotides: TGCGCCAGCAGCCAAGGACAGACCGCAACTAATGAAAAACTGTTTTTT. Translation: CASSQGQTATNEKLFF.

A note on this clone: Within the sample, other DNA sequences also encode this same CDR3. The chain carries TRBV2 and TRBJ1-3; D unresolved. Trimming removed 6 bases from V and 0 bases from J, with 12 bases in between. The CDR3 runs 15 residues. Per germline, CDR1 SNHLY and CDR2 FYNNEI. The CDR3 here is CASSERRSSGNTIYF. CDR3 coding DNA: TGTGCCAGCAGCGAGAGGCGTAGCTCTGGAAACACCATATATTTT.

The rearrangement links TRBV4-3 to TRBJ2-3; D is possibly TRBD1 (5 bases). Germline V gene sequence: CDR1 LGHNA, CDR2 YSLEER. Deletions cut 0 bases from V and 1 base from J, with 11 bases between. The CDR3 covers 16 residues. The CDR3 region is CASSQDWGSGTDTQYF. For the CDR3, the DNA is TGCGCCAGCAGCCAAGATTGGGGCTCCGGCACAGATACGCAGTATTTT.

The chain employs TRBV4-1 and TRBJ1-2; D may be TRBD1 (5 bases). Germline CDR1 is MGHRA and CDR2 is YSYEKL. CDR3 length: 16 residues. Trimming removed 0 bases at V and 4 bases at J, with 15 bases between. This CDR3 reads CASSQDKAGQGYGYTF. As DNA, the CDR3 is TGCGCCAGCAGCCAAGATAAGGCCGGGCAGGGCTATGGCTACACCTTC.

The chain uses TRBV20-1 and TRBJ2-1; no clear D. Germline assignment: CDR1 DFQATT and CDR2 SNEGSKA (reference sequence). This CDR3 is built from 11 residues. The germline V and J ends were trimmed by 5 bases and 5 bases, with 7 bases remaining between them. The CDR3 sequence: CSAARDNEQFF. The DNA of the CDR3 is TGCAGTGCTGCGAGAGACAATGAGCAGTTCTTC.

The genes are TRBV5-8 and TRBJ2-7; no firm D call. Trimming stripped 5 bases from V and 7 bases from J, with 10 bases between. Germline V gene lookup returns CDR1 SGHTS and CDR2 YDEGEE. The CDR3 sequence is 11 residues long. The CDR3 sequence: CASRKLFEQYF. For the CDR3, the DNA is TGTGCCAGCAGGAAGCTTTTTGAGCAGTACTTC. The full variable domain, in which reference TRBV5-8 and TRBJ2-7 provide the parts outside the CDR3, is EAGVTQSPTHLIKTRGQQATLRCSPISGHTSVYWYQQALGLGLQFLLWYDEGEERNRGNFPPRFSGRQFPNYSSELNVNALELEDSALYLCASRKLFEQYFGPGTRLTVT.

V gene TRBV19 combines with J gene TRBJ2-5; 10 positions agree with TRBD1. From germline, CDR1 is LNHDA and CDR2 SQIVND (reference sequence). The ends lost 5 bases at V and 1 base at J; junction bases unmatched: 7. The CDR3 contains 16 residues. DNA for the CDR3: TGTGCCAGTAGTCCGCGGGGACAGGGGCTCCAAGAGACCCAGTACTTC. Translation gives CASSPRGQGLQETQYF. The whole variable domain, remainder taken from reference TRBV19 and TRBJ2-5, is DGGITQSPKYLFRKEGQNVTLSCEQNLNHDAMYWYRQDPGQGLRLIYYSQIVNDFQKGDIAEGYSVSREKKESFPLTVTSAQKNPTAFYLCASSPRGQGLQETQYFGPGTRLLVL.

The genes are TRBV15 and TRBJ1-1; D is undetermined. CDR3 length: 14 residues. In germline, CDR1 is LNHNV, CDR2 YYDKDF (reference sequence). Trimming pared 3 bases from V and 2 bases from J, leaving 10 bases between. CDR3 coding DNA: TGTGCCACCAGCAGGGGCGACACTAACACTGAAGCTTTCTTT. Residues: CATSRGDTNTEAFF.

The chain uses TRBV19 and TRBJ2-4; TRBD2 matches 9 bases. V was pared by 8 bases and J by 1 base, with 12 bases of the junction left unmatched. The CDR3 covers 17 residues. Per the germline V gene, CDR1 is LNHDA and CDR2 is SQIVND (reference sequence). The CDR3: CASARAGGAMAKNIQYF. CDR3 coding DNA: TGTGCCAGTGCCCGGGCGGGGGGGGCTATGGCCAAAAACATTCAGTACTTC.

The chain couples TRBV6-5 to TRBJ1-5; 8 bases agree with TRBD1. The V gene end was trimmed by 6 bases and the J gene end by 0 bases; junction bases not matched to a gene: 4. The CDR3 covers 15 residues. CDR1 is MNHEY and CDR2 is SVGAGI in the germline V gene. The CDR3 nucleotides are TGTGCCAGCAGACCGACAGGGGATAGCAATCAGCCCCAGCATTTT. This translates into CASRPTGDSNQPQHF.

This sequence joins TRBV5-6 and TRBJ1-1; TRBD1 matches at 10 bases. CDR1 and CDR2 (germline): SGHDT, YYEEEE. Germline trimming cut 4 bases from V and 8 bases from J; bases unmatched to any gene: 11. The CDR3 is 15 amino acids. CDR3 residues: CASSGDGTGVSEAFF. The CDR3 DNA is TGTGCCAGCAGCGGAGATGGGACAGGGGTTTCCGAAGCTTTCTTT.

This clone was recorded once. The chain recombines TRBV5-6 with TRBJ2-5; 9 bases are a match to TRBD2. Germline V CDR1 and CDR2: SGHDT, YYEEEE. With V trimmed by 7 bases and J by 5 bases, 9 bases remained unmatched. The CDR3 runs to 14 residues. The CDR3 reads CASERGAFGETQYF. CDR3 bases: TGTGCCAGCGAGCGGGGGGCCTTTGGGGAGACCCAGTACTTC.

There are a few counts of this clone. CDR3 sequence: CASSEWTSGTYEQYF. DNA of the CDR3: TGTGCCAGCAGCGAGTGGACTAGCGGAACCTACGAGCAGTACTTC. V usage is TRBV11-2 and J usage is TRBJ2-7, with 10 bases lining up with TRBD2. The CDR3 length is 15 residues. V gave up 5 bases and J gave up 2 bases; unmatched junction bases: 6. Germline values: CDR1 SGHAT, CDR2 FQNNGV.

A word on this clone: Within the sample, other DNA sequences also encode this same CDR3. The chain is built from TRBV18 and TRBJ1-2, with no clear D. Germline lookup yields CDR1 KGHSH and CDR2 LQKENI. Trimming left V 4 bases short and J 8 bases short, with 14 bases between. The CDR3 loop spans 13 amino acids. Here the CDR3 reads CASSRKQVGGYTF. CDR3 nucleotides: TGTGCCAGCTCACGAAAGCAGGTCGGCGGCTACACCTTC.

On this clone itself: Other DNA sequences from this sample encode an identical CDR3 as well. The V gene is TRBV6-6, the J gene TRBJ2-3, with a tentative D call TRBD1 (5 bases). Per the germline V gene, CDR1 is MNHNY and CDR2 is SVGAGI (reference sequence). CDR3 length: 15 amino acids. V gave up 3 bases and J gave up 1 base, with 11 bases separating them. CDR3 DNA sequence: TGTGCCAGCAGTTATTCCTCAGGGCGCACAGATACGCAGTATTTT. It yields the protein CASSYSSGRTDTQYF.

The V call is TRBV4-3, the J call TRBJ2-7; 12 bases agree with TRBD2. V trimming: 2 bases; J trimming: 6 bases; junction bases outside the gene matches: 2. The CDR3 contains 14 residues. CDR1 is LGHNA and CDR2 is YSLEER in the germline V gene. The CDR3 coding sequence is TGCGCCAGCAGCCAACTAGCGGGAGGGGCCGAGCAGTACTTC. It encodes CASSQLAGGAEQYF.

The chain combines TRBV5-1 with TRBJ1-3; 7 nucleotides line up with TRBD1. The germline V gene has CDR1 SGHRS and CDR2 YFSETQ. The J segment lost 2 bases and the V segment lost 4 bases, leaving 3 bases of the junction unmatched. This CDR3 is 14 amino acids long. Here the CDR3 reads CASSPGTAGNTIYF. DNA of the CDR3: TGCGCCAGCAGCCCGGGGACAGCTGGAAACACCATATATTTT.

This clone was recorded once. This rearrangement joins TRBV9 to TRBJ1-1; possibly TRBD1 for D (6 bases). V dropped 4 bases and J dropped 4 bases, with 20 bases sitting between them. The CDR3 runs 16 residues. The germline gives CDR1 SGDLS, CDR2 YYNGEE. This CDR3 is CASSINPAGAGTEAFF. The CDR3 DNA sequence: TGTGCCAGCAGCATCAACCCGGCAGGGGCGGGCACTGAAGCTTTCTTT.

V gene TRBV6-5 combines with J gene TRBJ2-7; weak D call: TRBD2 (5 bases). Germline CDR1 and CDR2: MNHEY and SVGAGI. The CDR3 sequence is 15 residues long. V dropped 2 bases and J dropped 4 bases, with 15 bases sitting between them. The CDR3 nucleotides read TGTGCCAGCAGTTACAAATACGAGAGCGGATACGAGCAGTACTTC. Protein sequence: CASSYKYESGYEQYF.

The J gene is TRBJ2-6, the V gene TRBV5-6; no clear D gene. Germline CDR1 and CDR2: SGHDT and YYEEEE. The CDR3 covers 12 residues. Trimming stripped 10 bases from V and 0 bases from J, with 5 bases between. The CDR3 DNA sequence: TGTGCCGTATCCTCTGGGGCCAACGTCCTGACTTTC. The encoded protein is CAVSSGANVLTF.